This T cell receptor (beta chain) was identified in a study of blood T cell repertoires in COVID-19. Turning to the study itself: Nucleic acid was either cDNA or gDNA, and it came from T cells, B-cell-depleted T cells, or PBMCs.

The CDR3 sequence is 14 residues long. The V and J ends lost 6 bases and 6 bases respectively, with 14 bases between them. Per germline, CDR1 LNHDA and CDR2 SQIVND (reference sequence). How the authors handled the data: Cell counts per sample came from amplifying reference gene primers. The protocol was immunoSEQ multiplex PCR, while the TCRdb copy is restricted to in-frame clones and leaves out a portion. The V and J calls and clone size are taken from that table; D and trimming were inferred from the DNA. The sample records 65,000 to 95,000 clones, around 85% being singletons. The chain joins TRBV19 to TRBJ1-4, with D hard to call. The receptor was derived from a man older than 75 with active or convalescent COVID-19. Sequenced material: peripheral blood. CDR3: CASRKSHIYEKLFF. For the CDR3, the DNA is TGTGCCAGTAGAAAGTCTCACATATATGAAAAACTGTTTTTT.